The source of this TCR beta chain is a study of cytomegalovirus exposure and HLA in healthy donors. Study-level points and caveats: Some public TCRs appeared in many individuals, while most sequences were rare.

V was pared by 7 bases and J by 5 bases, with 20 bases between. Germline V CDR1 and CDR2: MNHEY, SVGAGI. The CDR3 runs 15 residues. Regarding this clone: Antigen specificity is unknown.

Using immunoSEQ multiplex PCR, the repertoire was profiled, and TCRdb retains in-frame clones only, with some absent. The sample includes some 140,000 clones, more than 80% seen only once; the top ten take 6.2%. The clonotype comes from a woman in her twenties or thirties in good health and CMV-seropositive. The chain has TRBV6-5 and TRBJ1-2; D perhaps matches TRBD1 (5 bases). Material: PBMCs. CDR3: CASTPISGAVYGYTF. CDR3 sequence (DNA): TGTGCCAGCACGCCCATAAGCGGGGCCGTTTATGGCTACACCTTC.